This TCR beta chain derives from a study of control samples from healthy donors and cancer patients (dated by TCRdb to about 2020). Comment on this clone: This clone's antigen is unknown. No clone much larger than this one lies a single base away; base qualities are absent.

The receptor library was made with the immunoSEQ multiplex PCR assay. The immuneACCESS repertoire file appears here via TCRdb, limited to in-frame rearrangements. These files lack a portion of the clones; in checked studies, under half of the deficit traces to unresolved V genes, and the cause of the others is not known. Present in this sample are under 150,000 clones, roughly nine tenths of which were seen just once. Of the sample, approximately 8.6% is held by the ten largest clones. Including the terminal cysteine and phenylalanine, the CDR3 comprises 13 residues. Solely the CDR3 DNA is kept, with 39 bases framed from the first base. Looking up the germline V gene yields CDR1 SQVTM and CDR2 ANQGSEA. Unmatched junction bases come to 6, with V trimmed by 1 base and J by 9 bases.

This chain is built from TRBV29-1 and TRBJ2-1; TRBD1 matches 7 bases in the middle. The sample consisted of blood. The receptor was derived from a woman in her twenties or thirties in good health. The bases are TGCAGCGTTGAAGGAGACAGGGATGCTGAGCAGTTCTTC. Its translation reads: CSVEGDRDAEQFF.